The entry that follows covers one T cell receptor beta chain sequence. As yet, its antigen is unknown. The CDR3 is 14 amino acids. In germline, CDR1 is MNHNY, CDR2 SVGAGI (reference sequence). The V gene end was trimmed by 6 bases and the J gene end by 4 bases; junction bases not matched to a gene: 9. This specimen belongs to a study of CD4 T cells in relation to SARS-CoV-2 and coronaviruses. About the research overall: ViraFEST: roughly ten-day antigen culture of PBMCs, then TCR beta CDR3 sequencing. Whole-study results and caveats: Approximately 65% of donors had memory CD4+ clonotypes crossrecognizing SARS-CoV-2 and common cold coronavirus spike. Monoreactive clones expanded significantly more to SARS-CoV-2 than crossreactive clones did.

Method: immunoSEQ multiplex PCR; TCRdb's copy keeps in-frame clones and lacks some. The table has about 35,000 clones, about 86% seen once. Sequencing was carried out using naive CD4+ T cells from PBMCs, cultured in vitro. Subset denoted: naive CD4+ T cells isolated by negative enrichment. The rearrangement links TRBV6-6 to TRBJ2-7; 7 bases are shared with TRBD2. The sequence derives from an adult with COVID-19. CDR3 DNA: TGTGCCAGCAGGGTAAGCGGGACGATGTACGAGCAGTACTTC. Translating gives CASRVSGTMYEQYF.